Listed below are T cell receptor beta chains from one sample, sequenced in a study of cytomegalovirus exposure and HLA in healthy donors. Some clones are missing from TCRdb's copy, which holds only in-frame ones; the method was immunoSEQ multiplex PCR. This sample's clone table lists 25,000 to 35,000 clones. Sequencing input: PBMCs. The source is a man in his forties in good health and CMV-seronegative. Both conserved end residues are part of each CDR3. D genes are given only for firm matches.

>-|TRBJ2-1|TRBV28
TGTGCCAGCAGTTTCGGCAGGGGAGTAATCAATGAGCAGTTCTTC
CASSFGRGVINEQFF
>-|TRBJ2-7|TRBV6-6
TGTGCCAGCAGCCCTGGACCCCGGAGGTCCTACGAGCAGTACTTC
CASSPGPRRSYEQYF
>-|TRBJ2-7|TRBV21-1
TGTGCCAGCACTAGCGGGTCCTGCGAGCAGTACTTC
CASTSGSCEQYF
>-|TRBJ2-3|TRBV6-5
TGTGCCAGCAAATCGGGTGGAACAGATACGCAGTATTTT
CASKSGGTDTQYF
>TRBD1|TRBJ2-2|TRBV7-3
TGTGCCAGCAGCTCCGGGACAGCGAACACCGGGGAGCTGTTTTTT
CASSSGTANTGELFF
>TRBD2|TRBJ2-1|TRBV4-2
TGTGCCAGCAGCCAAGATCCCACTAGCGGATACAATGAGCAGTTCTTC
CASSQDPTSGYNEQFF
>TRBD2|TRBJ2-1|TRBV30
TGTGCCTGGAGTTCAGCGGGAGGCCCATACAATGAGCAGTTCTTC
CAWSSAGGPYNEQFF
>-|TRBJ1-2|TRBV29-1
TGCAGCGTCCAAGTAGGAAGCGGGTACGGCTACACCTTC
CSVQVGSGYGYTF
>TRBD1|TRBJ2-3|TRBV5-4
TGTGCCAGCAGCTTCAACCCAGGGGGTCCAGCAGATACGCAGTATTTT
CASSFNPGGPADTQYF
>-|TRBJ1-1|TRBV11-2
TGTGCCAGCAGCGTACACAGGGACATGAACACTGAAGCTTTCTTT
CASSVHRDMNTEAFF
>-|TRBJ1-2|TRBV7-9
TGTGCCAGCAGCTTAGGCGTGGCAGGGAACTATGGCTACACCTTC
CASSLGVAGNYGYTF